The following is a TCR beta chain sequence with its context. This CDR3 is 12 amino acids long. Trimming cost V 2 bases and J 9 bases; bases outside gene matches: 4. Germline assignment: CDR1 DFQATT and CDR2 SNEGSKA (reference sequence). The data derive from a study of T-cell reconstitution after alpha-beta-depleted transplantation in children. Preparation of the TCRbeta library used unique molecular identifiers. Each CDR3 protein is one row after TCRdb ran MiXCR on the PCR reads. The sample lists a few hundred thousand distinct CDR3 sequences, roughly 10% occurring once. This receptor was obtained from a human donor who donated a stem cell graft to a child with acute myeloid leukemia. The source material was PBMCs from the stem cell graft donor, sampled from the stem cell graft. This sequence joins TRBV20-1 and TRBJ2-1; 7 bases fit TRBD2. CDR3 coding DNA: TGCAGTGCTAGATTGGCGGGAGTTGAGCAGTTCTTC. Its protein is CSARLAGVEQFF.